The 23 T cell receptor beta chains below all came from one sample that was sequenced in a study of shared clonotypes between healthy human individuals. CD45RO negativity and positive selection for CCR7 defined naive CD8 cells, a population that excluded terminally differentiated effector memory CD45RA+ cells. Libraries were prepared by immunoSEQ multiplex PCR; TCRdb keeps only in-frame clonotypes and omits some of them. The repertoire includes more than 2 million clones, approximately 92% of them detected once, and less than 2% sits in the top ten. Material: naive CD8+ T cells from PBMCs. These receptors all come from a young man in good health. Some clones in this sample may be carry-over from other donors' samples.

This chain uses TRBV29-1 with TRBJ2-7; D is possibly TRBD2 (6 bases). Trimming stripped 7 bases from V and 2 bases from J, with 12 bases between. CDR1 is SQVTM, CDR2 ANQGSEA, per germline. The CDR3 extends over 12 amino acids. In DNA form, the CDR3 reads TGCAGCGCCCAGTGGGGGGCCTACGAGCAGTACTTC. Amino acids: CSAQWGAYEQYF.

Points on this clone: Different DNA sequences within this sample yield the same CDR3. The V call is TRBV5-1, the J call TRBJ2-7, with TRBD1 as a possible D gene (5 bases). CDR3 length equals 13 residues. Trimming shortened V by 4 bases and J by 1 base, and 9 bases separated the two germline ends. The V gene's germline CDR1 is SGHRS and CDR2 YFSETQ. DNA of the CDR3: TGCGCCAGCAGCCTCAGACAGTCCTACGAGCAGTACTTC. Translated, it gives CASSLRQSYEQYF.

The chain employs TRBV13 and TRBJ2-3; 7 bases match TRBD2. With 5 bases clipped from V and 2 bases from J, the junction kept 10 bases outside the gene matches. The length of the CDR3 is 16 residues. The germline gives CDR1 PRHDT, CDR2 FYEKMQ (reference sequence). The CDR3 sequence: CASSPRGEGPTDTQYF. Here the CDR3 DNA reads TGTGCCAGCAGCCCCCGGGGGGAGGGCCCCACAGATACGCAGTATTTT.

Regarding this clone: The sample holds other DNA sequences that translate to the same CDR3. The rearrangement uses TRBV27 and TRBJ2-7; D is undetermined. The ends were cut back, 0 bases at V and 3 bases at J, with 6 bases in the middle. Germline V gene data show CDR1 as MNHEY and CDR2 as SMNVEV (reference sequence). The length of the CDR3 is 13 residues. The CDR3 region has the DNA TGTGCCAGCAGTTTATCGAGGAGCTACGAGCAGTACTTC. Its protein is CASSLSRSYEQYF.

The chain employs TRBV6-5 and TRBJ2-1; D assignment may be TRBD1 or TRBD2 (5 bases each). V was clipped by 10 bases and J by 2 bases, with 18 bases between them. This CDR3 is built from 15 residues. In germline, CDR1 is MNHEY, CDR2 SVGAGI. The DNA of the CDR3 is TGTGCCACCAAGCCCGGGACGAGGACCTACAATGAGCAGTTCTTC. Translating it yields CATKPGTRTYNEQFF.

Details on this clone: Other nucleotide sequences in the sample specify the same CDR3. The chain employs TRBV9 and TRBJ2-3; TRBD2 aligns across 10 bases. CDR1 and CDR2 (germline): SGDLS, YYNGEE. The V gene end was trimmed by 0 bases and the J gene end by 4 bases; junction bases not matched to a gene: 2. The CDR3 sequence is 15 residues long. Here the CDR3 reads CASSVEAGGPDTQYF. Written as DNA, the CDR3 is TGTGCCAGCAGCGTAGAAGCGGGAGGGCCAGATACGCAGTATTTT.

A note on this clone: The same CDR3 is also encoded by other DNA sequences in this sample. The V call is TRBV5-6, the J call TRBJ2-7; possibly TRBD2 for D (5 bases). The length of the CDR3 is 12 residues. Germline assignment: CDR1 SGHDT and CDR2 YYEEEE. The V and J ends lost 0 bases and 7 bases respectively, with 8 bases between them. In nucleotides, the CDR3 is TGTGCCAGCAGCTTGGGACGGGGAGAGCAGTACTTC. As protein: CASSLGRGEQYF.

The gene calls are TRBV27 and TRBJ1-1; weak D call: TRBD1 (6 bases). From germline, CDR1 is MNHEY and CDR2 SMNVEV (reference sequence). V dropped 5 bases and J dropped 3 bases, with 16 bases sitting between them. CDR3 length equals 15 residues. The CDR3 DNA reads as TGTGCCAGCAGTCCCTCGGACAGACGGTACACTGAAGCTTTCTTT. This gives the protein CASSPSDRRYTEAFF.

The chain employs TRBV7-9 and TRBJ2-5; no clear D. TRBJ2-7 matches the DNA end more closely, so the J call is doubtful. This CDR3 has 14 residues. Germline V gives CDR1 SEHNR, CDR2 FQNEAQ (reference sequence). The CDR3 is CASSFDGVFSEQYF. The CDR3 region has the DNA TGTGCCAGCAGCTTTGACGGAGTTTTCAGCGAGCAGTACTTC.

The chain joins TRBV28 to TRBJ2-7, with 8 positions matching TRBD2. After removal of 8 bases from V and 2 bases from J, the junction contained 14 bases not matched to a gene. This CDR3 is built from 16 residues. CDR1 MDHEN and CDR2 SYDVKM come from the germline V gene. The CDR3 here is CASRTLAGIPPYEQYF. CDR3 coding DNA: TGTGCCAGCCGGACCCTAGCGGGTATACCCCCCTACGAGCAGTACTTC.

This rearrangement joins TRBV28 to TRBJ2-7, with TRBD2 matching over 7 bases. Germline V gene lookup returns CDR1 MDHEN and CDR2 SYDVKM. This CDR3 is built from 17 residues. J gave up 2 bases and V 1 base, and 11 bases lay outside the gene matches. The DNA for the CDR3 is TGTGCCAGCAGTTTATTCAGCGGGACTGCCACCCCCTACGAGCAGTACTTC. Residues: CASSLFSGTATPYEQYF.

This clone was observed a handful of times. The genes are TRBV10-1 and TRBJ2-3; D not certain. Trimming removed 2 bases from V and 3 bases from J, with 6 bases in between. From germline, CDR1 is WNHNN and CDR2 SYGVQD (reference sequence). The CDR3 covers 13 residues. The CDR3 sequence: CASSEMPTDTQYF. The CDR3, as DNA: TGCGCCAGCAGTGAGATGCCAACAGATACGCAGTATTTT.

The J gene is TRBJ2-7, the V gene TRBV28; no clear D. The V end lost 6 bases, the J end lost 9 bases, and 12 bases lay between the germline ends. This CDR3 comprises 11 residues. Germline V gives CDR1 MDHEN, CDR2 SYDVKM. The CDR3 loop is CASSHDPRQYF. CDR3 DNA sequence: TGTGCCAGCAGCCATGATCCCCGGCAGTACTTC.

A word on this clone: Other nucleotide sequences from this sample produce the same CDR3. The chain links TRBV20-1 to TRBJ2-7, with D unclear. Germline-derived CDR1 and CDR2 are DFQATT and SNEGSKA (reference sequence). This CDR3 contains 11 residues. Trimming pared 1 base from V and 6 bases from J, leaving 7 bases between. CDR3 in amino acids: CSARVAGEQYF. The CDR3 DNA is TGCAGTGCTAGAGTAGCAGGCGAGCAGTACTTC.

The chain couples TRBV19 to TRBJ2-5; TRBD2 agrees at 9 bases. Trimming removed 1 base from V and 5 bases from J; junction bases left unmatched: 11. This CDR3 comprises 17 residues. In germline, CDR1 is LNHDA, CDR2 SQIVND (reference sequence). CDR3 in amino acids: CASSIGLRGRAVETQYF. The CDR3 DNA follows: TGTGCCAGTAGTATAGGTCTCCGCGGGAGGGCCGTGGAGACCCAGTACTTC.

J is TRBJ2-1 and V is TRBV2; 8 nucleotides match TRBD2. V lost 6 bases to trimming and J lost 0 bases; unmatched junction nucleotides: 4. CDR3 length: 15 residues. Germline CDR1 SNHLY, CDR2 FYNNEI. CDR3 region: CASRPTSGSYNEQFF. The CDR3 DNA reads TGTGCCAGCAGACCCACTAGCGGCTCCTACAATGAGCAGTTCTTC.

The chain combines TRBV5-1 with TRBJ2-1, with TRBD2 identical over 8 bases. Germline CDR1 is SGHRS and CDR2 is YFSETQ. The V segment lost 1 base and the J segment 8 bases; nucleotides outside the gene matches: 8. This CDR3 is built from 15 residues. Written as DNA, the CDR3 is TGCGCCAGCAGCTTGTCGGCTAGCGGGTTCCATGAGCAGTTCTTC. Translating gives CASSLSASGFHEQFF.

The chain joins TRBV9 to TRBJ2-1, with 7 bases identical to TRBD2. The CDR3 is 17 residues long. The trim removed 0 bases at V and 0 bases at J, leaving 6 bases unmatched. Per germline, CDR1 SGDLS and CDR2 YYNGEE. The chain's CDR3 is CASSVDLAARSYNEQFF. The DNA for the CDR3 is TGTGCCAGCAGCGTAGATCTAGCGGCTCGCTCCTACAATGAGCAGTTCTTC.

The V gene is TRBV19, the J gene TRBJ2-7, with 7 bases lining up with TRBD2. This CDR3 region has 15 residues. Germline assignment: CDR1 LNHDA and CDR2 SQIVND (reference sequence). Trimming cost V 5 bases and J 1 base; bases outside gene matches: 8. CDR3 DNA sequence: TGTGCCAGTAGTCCTTTTAGCGGGCCGTCCTACGAGCAGTACTTC. It codes for CASSPFSGPSYEQYF.

Concerning this clone: In the same sample, other DNA sequences code for this CDR3. The chain joins TRBV9 to TRBJ2-2, with D uncertain. The V end lost 3 bases, the J end lost 8 bases, and 8 bases lay between the germline ends. Germline CDR1 and CDR2: SGDLS and YYNGEE. The CDR3 runs to 12 residues. CDR3 sequence (DNA): TGTGCCAGCAGCGCGGGTCCTGGGGAGCTGTTTTTT. Protein sequence: CASSAGPGELFF. Filled out from reference TRBV9 and TRBJ2-2, the complete variable domain reads DSGVTQTPKHLITATGQRVTLRCSPRSGDLSVYWYQQSLDQGLQFLIQYYNGEERAKGNILERFSAQQFPDLHSELNLSSLELGDSALYFCASSAGPGELFFGEGSRLTVL.

This sequence joins TRBV29-1 and TRBJ2-7, with 12 bases fitting TRBD1. The CDR3 totals 15 residues. Germline V CDR1 and CDR2: SQVTM, ANQGSEA. After removal of 6 bases from V and 3 bases from J, the junction contained 9 bases not matched to a gene. CDR3 in amino acids: CSVVGTGGPGYEQYF. CDR3 DNA sequence: TGCAGCGTCGTGGGGACAGGGGGCCCTGGCTACGAGCAGTACTTC.

The chain employs TRBV5-1 and TRBJ2-1; 12 bases agree with TRBD2. Trimming at V came to 3 bases and at J to 0 bases, leaving 4 bases not matched to a gene. Germline loops: CDR1 SGHRS, CDR2 YFSETQ. The CDR3 runs 17 residues. CDR3 coding DNA: TGCGCCAGCAGCTGGACTAGCGGGATCTACTCCTACAATGAGCAGTTCTTC. Residues: CASSWTSGIYSYNEQFF.

The chain combines TRBV9 with TRBJ2-7, with D possibly being TRBD1 (5 bases). The V and J ends lost 3 bases and 3 bases respectively, with 16 bases between them. The CDR3 length is 15 residues. CDR1 and CDR2 (germline): SGDLS, YYNGEE. The CDR3 here is CASSEGSRQDYEQYF. The CDR3 nucleotides read TGTGCCAGCAGCGAGGGGTCCAGACAAGACTACGAGCAGTACTTC.